This T cell receptor (beta chain) comes out of a study of cytomegalovirus exposure and HLA in healthy donors. Notes on the study in general: In a later analysis, specific HLA alleles were associated with some 16,000 TCR beta sequences at a 0.05 false discovery rate.

On this clone: The antigen remains undetermined.

The PCR had 60 Vbeta and 13 Jbeta primers. Measured with immunoSEQ multiplex PCR; TCRdb has only the in-frame clones, and not every one. The data show 150,000 or so clones, 75% seen once. Trimming took off 11 bases at V and 0 bases at J, with 17 bases between the two ends. From germline, CDR1 is LNHDA and CDR2 SQIVND (reference sequence). The CDR3 spans 15 residues. This sequence was found in a young man in good health and CMV-seropositive. The sample comprised PBMCs. This chain uses TRBV19 with TRBJ2-1; a weak D match, TRBD2 (7 bases). The CDR3 reads CASYGGGSSYNEQFF. The CDR3 coding sequence is TGTGCCTCTTATGGGGGGGGCAGCTCCTACAATGAGCAGTTCTTC.